Following are 7 T cell receptor beta chains from one sample sequenced in a study of blood T cell repertoires in COVID-19. Profiling relied on immunoSEQ multiplex PCR, and the TCRdb table lists in-frame clones only, not all of them. Of over 100,000 clones listed, roughly 85% are singletons. The sequenced sample was peripheral blood. These TCRs come from a man between 45 and 60 years old with active COVID-19.

This chain links TRBV7-9 with TRBJ1-5, with D possibly TRBD1 on 6 matching bases. The CDR3 extends over 16 amino acids. Looked up from germline, CDR1 is SEHNR and CDR2 is FQNEAQ (reference sequence). Trimming took off 0 bases at V and 3 bases at J, with 12 bases between the two ends. DNA for the CDR3: TGTGCCAGCAGCTTAGCGATCCAGGGGCCCAATCAGCCCCAGCATTTT. Amino acid sequence: CASSLAIQGPNQPQHF.

This clone was seen only a few times. J is TRBJ1-1 and V is TRBV18; D may be TRBD1 (6 bases). CDR1 and CDR2 from the germline V gene are KGHSH and LQKENI. This CDR3 region has 15 residues. Trimming pared 2 bases from V and 2 bases from J, leaving 12 bases between. CDR3: CASSPEGHLNTEAFF. CDR3 nucleotides: TGTGCCAGCTCACCAGAGGGACACCTTAACACTGAAGCTTTCTTT.

Turning to this clone: Germline is not matched at one junction end, which may reflect a read error. V usage is TRBV15 and J usage is TRBJ1-1; TRBD1 aligns across 8 bases. Germline values: CDR1 LNHNV, CDR2 YYDKDF (reference sequence). The CDR3 extends over 15 amino acids. CDR3 sequence: CATSRDRGLNTEAFF. CDR3 in DNA: TGTGCCACCAGTAGAGACAGGGGCTTGAACACTGAAGCTTTCTTT.

CDR3 DNA: TGTAACTCGGGTGATGAAGAGACCCAGTACTTC. Protein: CNSGDEETQYF. This rearrangement joins TRBV5-4 to TRBJ2-5; D not certain. The CDR3 spans 11 residues. Looked up from germline, CDR1 is SGHNT and CDR2 is YYREEE (reference sequence).

The rearrangement uses TRBV5-5 and TRBJ2-5, with TRBD2 matching over 7 bases. The germline gives CDR1 SGHKS, CDR2 YYEKEE (reference sequence). This CDR3 has 15 amino acids. V lost 0 bases and J lost 4; bases outside the gene matches: 6. CDR3 protein: CASSLGLARGETQYF. The DNA for the CDR3 is TGTGCCAGCAGCTTGGGACTAGCAAGGGGAGAGACCCAGTACTTC.

The chain joins TRBV5-1 to TRBJ2-1; D perhaps matches TRBD1 (6 bases). Germline CDR1 is SGHRS and CDR2 is YFSETQ. The length of the CDR3 is 15 residues. The germline V and J ends were trimmed by 4 bases and 0 bases, with 11 bases remaining between them. The chain's CDR3 is CASSPSTGSYNEQFF. The CDR3 coding sequence is TGCGCCAGCAGCCCTTCGACAGGCTCCTACAATGAGCAGTTCTTC.

The chain recombines TRBV11-3 with TRBJ2-7; 8 positions agree with TRBD1. This CDR3 is built from 13 residues. Unmatched junction bases numbered 7, after V lost 5 bases and J lost 7 bases. Germline CDR1 and CDR2: SGHNT and YENEEA. This CDR3 reads CASSPDRAGEQYF. CDR3 sequence (DNA): TGTGCCAGCAGCCCGGACAGGGCCGGTGAGCAGTACTTC.